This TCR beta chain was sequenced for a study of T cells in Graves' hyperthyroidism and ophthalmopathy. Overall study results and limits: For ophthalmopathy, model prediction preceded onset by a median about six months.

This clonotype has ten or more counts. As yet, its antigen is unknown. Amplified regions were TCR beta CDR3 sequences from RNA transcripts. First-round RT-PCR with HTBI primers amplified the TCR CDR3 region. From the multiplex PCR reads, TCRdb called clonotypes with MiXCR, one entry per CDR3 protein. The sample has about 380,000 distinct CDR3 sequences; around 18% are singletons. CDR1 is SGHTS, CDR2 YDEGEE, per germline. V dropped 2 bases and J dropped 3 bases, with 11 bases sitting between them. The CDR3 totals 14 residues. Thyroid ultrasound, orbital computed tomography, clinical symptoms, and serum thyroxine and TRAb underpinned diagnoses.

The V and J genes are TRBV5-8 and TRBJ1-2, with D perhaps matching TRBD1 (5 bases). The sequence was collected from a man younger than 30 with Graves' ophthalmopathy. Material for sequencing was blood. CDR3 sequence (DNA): TGTGCCAGCAGCTTCGACCGACAGTACTATGGCTACACCTTC. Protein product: CASSFDRQYYGYTF.